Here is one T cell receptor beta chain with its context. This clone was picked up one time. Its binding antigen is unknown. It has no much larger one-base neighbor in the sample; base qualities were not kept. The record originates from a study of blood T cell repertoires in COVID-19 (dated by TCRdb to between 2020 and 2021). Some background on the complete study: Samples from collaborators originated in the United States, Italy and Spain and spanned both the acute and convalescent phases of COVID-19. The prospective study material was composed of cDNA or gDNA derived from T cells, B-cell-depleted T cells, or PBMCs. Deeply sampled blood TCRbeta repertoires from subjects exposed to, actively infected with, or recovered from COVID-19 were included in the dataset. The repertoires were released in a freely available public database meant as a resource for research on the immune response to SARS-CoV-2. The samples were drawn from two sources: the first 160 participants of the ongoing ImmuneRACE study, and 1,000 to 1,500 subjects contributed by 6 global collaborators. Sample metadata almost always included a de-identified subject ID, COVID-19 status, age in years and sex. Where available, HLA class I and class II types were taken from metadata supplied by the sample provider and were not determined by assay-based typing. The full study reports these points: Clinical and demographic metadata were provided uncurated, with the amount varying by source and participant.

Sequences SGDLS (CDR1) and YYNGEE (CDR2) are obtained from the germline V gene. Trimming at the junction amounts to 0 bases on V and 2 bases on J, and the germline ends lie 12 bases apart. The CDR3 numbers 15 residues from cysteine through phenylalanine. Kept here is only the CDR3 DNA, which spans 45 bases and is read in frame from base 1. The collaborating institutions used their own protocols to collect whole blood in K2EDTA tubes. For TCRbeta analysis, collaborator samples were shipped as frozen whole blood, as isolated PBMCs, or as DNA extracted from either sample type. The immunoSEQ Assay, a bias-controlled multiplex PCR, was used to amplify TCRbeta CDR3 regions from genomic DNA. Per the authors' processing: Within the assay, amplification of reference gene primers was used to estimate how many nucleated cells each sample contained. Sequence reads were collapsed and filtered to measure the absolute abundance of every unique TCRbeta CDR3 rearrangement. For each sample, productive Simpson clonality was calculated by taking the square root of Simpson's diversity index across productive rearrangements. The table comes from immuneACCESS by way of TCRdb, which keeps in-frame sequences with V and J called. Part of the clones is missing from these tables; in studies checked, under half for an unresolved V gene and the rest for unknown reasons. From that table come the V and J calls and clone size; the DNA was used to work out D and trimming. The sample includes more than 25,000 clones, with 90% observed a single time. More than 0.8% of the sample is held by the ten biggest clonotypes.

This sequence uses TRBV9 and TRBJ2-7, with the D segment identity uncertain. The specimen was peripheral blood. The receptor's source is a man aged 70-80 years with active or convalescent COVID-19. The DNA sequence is TGTGCCAGCAGCGTAGGTCCCCATGAGGCCTACGAGCAGTACTTC. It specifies CASSVGPHEAYEQYF.